One and the same sample provided the 26 T cell receptor beta chains below, sequenced in a study of T cell repertoires in cytomegalovirus infection. TCRdb called the reads again in MiXCR, with one record for every CDR3 protein. The sample shows more than 200,000 distinct CDR3 sequences, roughly 10% of them seen only once. Sample: PBMCs. Every receptor here comes from a human donor in good health (CMV status not recorded). Some clones in this sample may be carry-over from other donors' samples.

Written as DNA, the CDR3 is TGCAGTGCTAGGTCCTCTCAGAGCACCGGGGAGCTGTTTTTT. Encoded protein: CSARSSQSTGELFF. The gene calls are TRBV20-1 and TRBJ2-2; D is ambiguous. The CDR3 length is 14 residues. The germline gives CDR1 DFQATT, CDR2 SNEGSKA (reference sequence). Between the trimmed V and J ends, which lost 3 bases and 4 bases, there was a span of 12 bases.

The chain links TRBV28 to TRBJ2-7, with D possibly matching TRBD2 (5 bases). Germline values: CDR1 MDHEN, CDR2 SYDVKM. The CDR3 is 14 amino acids. Trimming took 3 bases from V and 6 from J, leaving 15 bases between them. This CDR3 is CASSLSRPGVEQYF. The CDR3 DNA follows: TGTGCCAGCAGTTTGTCCCGACCCGGGGTCGAGCAGTACTTC.

This clonotype has ten or more counts. The V and J genes are TRBV7-2 and TRBJ2-3, with D possibly TRBD2 on 5 matching bases. Germline CDR1 reads SGHTA; CDR2 reads FQGNSA. Trimming removed 5 bases from V and 6 bases from J, with 9 bases in between. This CDR3 is built from 12 residues. DNA for the CDR3: TGTGCCAGCAGCCCAGCGGCGGATACGCAGTATTTT. Translating it yields CASSPAADTQYF. Supplemented by reference TRBV7-2 and TRBJ2-3, the full variable domain reads GAGVSQSPSNKVTEKGKDVELRCDPISGHTALYWYRQSLGQGLEFLIYFQGNSAPDKSGLPSDRFSAERTGGSVSTLTIQRTQQEDSAVYLCASSPAADTQYFGPGTRLTVL.

This clonotype came up many times. The chain joins TRBV7-8 to TRBJ1-1; 7 positions agree with TRBD1. In germline, CDR1 is SGHVS, CDR2 FQNEAQ. This CDR3 region has 15 residues. V dropped 5 bases and J dropped 4; count of bases not matched to a gene: 10. This chain's CDR3 is CASSPNRGPSTEAFF. The CDR3 DNA sequence: TGTGCCAGCAGCCCAAATAGGGGGCCTAGCACTGAAGCTTTCTTT.

At least ten counts were recorded for this clonotype. The chain couples TRBV12-3 or TRBV12-4 to TRBJ1-6; a possible D gene is TRBD1 (5 bases). The V end was cut by 2 bases, the J end by 9 bases, with 8 bases between. This CDR3 comprises 13 residues. The CDR3 region is CASSLYRSSPLHF. Here the CDR3 DNA reads TGTGCCAGCAGTTTATACAGGTCTTCACCCCTCCACTTT.

This rearrangement joins TRBV7-2 to TRBJ2-7, with 8 positions matching TRBD1. CDR1 is SGHTA and CDR2 is FQGNSA in the germline V gene. The CDR3 spans 16 residues. The trim removed 3 bases at V and 3 bases at J, leaving 10 bases unmatched. CDR3: CASSFAGTGLNYEQYF. The CDR3 nucleotides are TGTGCCAGCAGCTTTGCCGGGACAGGCCTAAACTACGAGCAGTACTTC.

This clonotype turned up a few times. The chain has TRBV6-1 and TRBJ2-7, with D unclear. CDR3 length: 15 residues. CDR1 is MNHNS and CDR2 is SASEGT in the germline V gene. V lost 5 bases to trimming and J lost 3 bases, with 17 bases between them. The CDR3 bases are TGTGCCAGCAGTACAACGCAGACGGATTACTACGAGCAGTACTTC. Amino acid sequence: CASSTTQTDYYEQYF.

This clonotype appeared many times. V and J are TRBV7-2 and TRBJ1-2; TRBD1 agrees at 7 bases. The length of the CDR3 is 16 residues. Germline V CDR1 and CDR2: SGHTA, FQGNSA. Trimming took 5 bases from V and 4 from J; bases not matched to a gene: 13. In DNA, the CDR3 is TGTGCCAGCAGCCCAGGAGGGGCGGACAGGATCTATGGCTACACCTTC. Translating gives CASSPGGADRIYGYTF.

In this sample, this clonotype turned up a few times. The chain couples TRBV6-6 to TRBJ1-1; no firm D call. Germline lookup yields CDR1 MNHNY and CDR2 SVGAGI (reference sequence). Deletions cut 2 bases from V and 1 base from J, with 5 bases between. The CDR3 runs to 13 residues. This chain's CDR3 is CASSYRSNTEAFF. CDR3 nucleotide sequence: TGTGCCAGCAGTTACAGGTCGAACACTGAAGCTTTCTTT.

For this clonotype: A much larger clonotype is one base distant, so this may be a read error. The chain combines TRBV7-3 with TRBJ1-6; D uncertain. Germline CDR1 and CDR2: SGHTA and FQGTGA. Trimming removed 11 bases from V and 10 bases from J, with 24 bases in between. The CDR3 totals 15 residues. CDR3 in DNA: TGTGCCGGCACCCATGGGAACAATGGGGAGTCACCCCTCCACTTT. Translating it yields CAGTHGNNGESPLHF.

This clonotype has a handful of counts. The chain uses TRBV29-1 and TRBJ2-7; TRBD1 matches at 8 bases. The length of the CDR3 is 12 residues. CDR1 and CDR2 (germline): SQVTM, ANQGSEA. After removal of 5 bases from V and 6 bases from J, the junction contained 6 bases not matched to a gene. The CDR3 loop reads CSVSSGGSEQYF. CDR3 DNA: TGCAGCGTTTCGTCAGGGGGCTCCGAGCAGTACTTC.

This clonotype was picked up many times. The V gene is TRBV7-2, the J gene TRBJ2-1, with TRBD1 identical over 8 bases. Germline CDR1 is SGHTA and CDR2 is FQGNSA. V was clipped by 4 bases and J by 14 bases; unmatched bases: 16. This CDR3 is built from 15 residues. Written as DNA, the CDR3 is TGTGCCAGCAGCTCCACCCGACCTTCGACAGGGGCTGAGTTCTTC. Translating it yields CASSSTRPSTGAEFF.

This clonotype was counted ten times or more. The rearrangement links TRBV4-3 to TRBJ2-2, with TRBD2 identical over 12 bases. The length of the CDR3 is 18 residues. The germline V gene encodes CDR1 LGHNA and CDR2 YSLEER. After removal of 1 base from V and 4 bases from J, the junction contained 7 bases not matched to a gene. This chain's CDR3 is CASSQVLAGGPATGELFF. CDR3 coding DNA: TGCGCCAGCAGCCAAGTCCTAGCGGGAGGGCCGGCCACCGGGGAGCTGTTTTTT.

This clonotype was seen at least ten times. V and J are TRBV4-1 and TRBJ1-1; 8 nucleotides agree with TRBD1. The germline V gene encodes CDR1 MGHRA and CDR2 YSYEKL. The V segment lost 4 bases and the J segment 0 bases; nucleotides outside the gene matches: 10. This CDR3 is built from 17 residues. CDR3 in amino acids: CASSRDTGGVMNTEAFF. CDR3 DNA: TGCGCCAGCAGCCGAGACACAGGGGGTGTGATGAACACTGAAGCTTTCTTT.

This clonotype has a count of ten or more. The chain links TRBV7-6 to TRBJ2-1, with a possible D match to TRBD1 (5 bases). The CDR3 runs 14 residues. The germline gives CDR1 SGHVS, CDR2 FNYEAQ. V was shortened by 3 bases and J by 9 bases, with 15 bases between the two germline ends. The CDR3 reads CASSLSQGSVEQFF. The CDR3 DNA follows: TGTGCCAGCAGCTTGTCCCAGGGTTCCGTTGAGCAGTTCTTC.

This clonotype has ten or more counts. The V gene is TRBV7-2, the J gene TRBJ2-2; weak D call: TRBD2 (6 bases). CDR1 and CDR2 (germline): SGHTA, FQGNSA. The CDR3 is 15 amino acids. The V gene lost 1 base and the J gene lost 2 bases, with 8 bases spanning the gap. The CDR3 here is CASSLDGGNTGELFF. CDR3 sequence (DNA): TGTGCCAGCAGCTTAGACGGGGGAAACACCGGGGAGCTGTTTTTT.

The V and J genes are TRBV29-1 and TRBJ1-1, with 9 bases that match TRBD1. V dropped 4 bases and J dropped 6; count of bases not matched to a gene: 9. Germline V gene lookup returns CDR1 SQVTM and CDR2 ANQGSEA. The CDR3 sequence is 14 residues long. The CDR3 sequence: CSVARAGQGAEAFF. CDR3 coding DNA: TGCAGCGTTGCCCGTGCGGGACAGGGAGCTGAAGCTTTCTTT.

The rearrangement uses TRBV18 and TRBJ2-5; no clear D. CDR1 is KGHSH, CDR2 LQKENI, per germline. The V end lost 7 bases, the J end lost 2 bases, and 8 bases lay between the germline ends. CDR3 length: 12 amino acids. CDR3 protein: CASFAQQETQYF. The CDR3 coding sequence is TGTGCCAGCTTTGCACAGCAAGAGACCCAGTACTTC.

This clonotype was counted ten times or more. The chain has TRBV2 and TRBJ1-5; D not resolved. This CDR3 is 13 amino acids long. The germline V gene encodes CDR1 SNHLY and CDR2 FYNNEI. V lost 5 bases and J 4 bases, leaving 9 bases between the germline ends. For the CDR3, the DNA is TGTGCCAGCAGTTGGACTGCTAATCAGCCCCAGCATTTT. It specifies CASSWTANQPQHF. The variable domain in full, with the rest retrieved from reference TRBV2 and TRBJ1-5, is EPEVTQTPSHQVTQMGQEVILRCVPISNHLYFYWYRQILGQKVEFLVSFYNNEISEKSEIFDDQFSVERPDGSNFTLKIRSTKLEDSAMYFCASSWTANQPQHFGDGTRLSIL.

This clonotype was seen at least ten times. The V call is TRBV19, the J call TRBJ1-5; 9 bases align to TRBD1. Germline trimming cut 5 bases from V and 1 base from J; bases unmatched to any gene: 18. CDR1 is LNHDA and CDR2 is SQIVND in the germline V gene (reference sequence). The CDR3 has 20 amino acids. The CDR3 here is CASSGYSPGQGFLSNQPQHF. In DNA form, the CDR3 reads TGTGCCAGTAGTGGCTATTCCCCGGGACAGGGATTTTTAAGCAATCAGCCCCAGCATTTT.

The V and J genes are TRBV30 and TRBJ1-4; D may be TRBD1 (5 bases). V lost 0 bases and J 7 bases, leaving 15 bases between the germline ends. CDR1 is GTSNPN, CDR2 SVGIG, per germline (reference sequence). The CDR3 covers 15 residues. CDR3 sequence: CAWSVFGGRGEKLFF. Here the CDR3 DNA reads TGTGCCTGGAGTGTTTTCGGGGGGAGAGGTGAAAAACTGTTTTTT.

The gene calls are TRBV5-1 and TRBJ2-1; 10 bases fit TRBD2. The V gene's germline CDR1 is SGHRS and CDR2 YFSETQ. With V trimmed by 0 bases and J by 6 bases, 6 bases remained unmatched. The CDR3 is made up of 16 amino acids. The CDR3 DNA reads as TGCGCCAGCAGCTTGGATACTAGCGGGAAAAGCAATGAGCAGTTCTTC. Translating it yields CASSLDTSGKSNEQFF.

Turning to this clonotype: Compared with germline, one end of the junction differs, possibly owing to a read error. This rearrangement joins TRBV25-1 to TRBJ1-4; D possibly corresponds to TRBD1 (6 bases). Per germline, CDR1 MGHDK and CDR2 SYGVNS. This CDR3 has 17 amino acids. CDR3 loop: CPSSEAFYRAAGEKLFF. The CDR3 nucleotides are TGTCCCAGCAGTGAAGCCTTTTACAGGGCTGCGGGTGAAAAACTGTTTTTT.

This clonotype was seen at least ten times. This chain connects TRBV7-2 to TRBJ2-4; D possibly corresponds to TRBD2 (5 bases). This CDR3 spans 16 amino acids. The V gene lost 5 bases and the J gene lost 3 bases, with 17 bases spanning the gap. CDR1 and CDR2 from the germline V gene are SGHTA and FQGNSA. The CDR3 loop reads CASSEGPERGKNIQYF. As DNA, the CDR3 is TGTGCCAGCAGCGAAGGACCGGAACGGGGCAAAAACATTCAGTACTTC. The whole variable domain, remainder taken from reference TRBV7-2 and TRBJ2-4, is GAGVSQSPSNKVTEKGKDVELRCDPISGHTALYWYRQSLGQGLEFLIYFQGNSAPDKSGLPSDRFSAERTGGSVSTLTIQRTQQEDSAVYLCASSEGPERGKNIQYFGAGTRLSVL.

This clonotype was recorded at least ten times. The V gene is TRBV7-2, the J gene TRBJ2-5; 10 nucleotides agree with TRBD2. Germline CDR1 is SGHTA and CDR2 is FQGNSA. V dropped 5 bases and J dropped 4; count of bases not matched to a gene: 10. The CDR3 totals 16 residues. DNA for the CDR3: TGTGCCAGCAGCCAGGGCCTACTAGCGGGAATAGAGACCCAGTACTTC. It translates to CASSQGLLAGIETQYF.

V gene TRBV5-1 combines with J gene TRBJ1-6; 10 nucleotides agree with TRBD1. This CDR3 spans 16 amino acids. The ends lost 2 bases at V and 8 bases at J; junction bases unmatched: 7. Germline CDR1 and CDR2: SGHRS and YFSETQ. CDR3 DNA: TGCGCCAGCAGCTTCGGGACAGGGGTTAAGGATTCACCCCTCCACTTT. Protein product: CASSFGTGVKDSPLHF.